Below are 26 T cell receptor beta chains sequenced from a single sample in a study of T cell responses to AZD1222 COVID-19 vaccine. Using immunoSEQ multiplex PCR, the repertoire was profiled, and TCRdb retains in-frame clones only, with some absent. Of about 140,000 clones in the sample, about 91% were seen once. The sample in question was peripheral blood, obtained 28 days after the second AZD1222 dose. Receptor source: an adult who received the AZD1222 COVID-19 vaccine.

V usage is TRBV5-4 and J usage is TRBJ2-5; 10 positions agree with TRBD2. The V segment lost 3 bases and the J segment 0 bases; nucleotides outside the gene matches: 2. This CDR3 region has 15 residues. Germline V gene data show CDR1 as SGHNT and CDR2 as YYREEE (reference sequence). The CDR3 region is CASSWGLANQETQYF. The CDR3 region has the DNA TGTGCCAGCAGCTGGGGACTAGCGAACCAAGAGACCCAGTACTTC.

There are a few counts of this clone. V usage is TRBV6-2 or TRBV6-3 and J usage is TRBJ2-6; weak D call: TRBD1 (7 bases). V gave up 2 bases and J gave up 0 bases, with 11 bases separating them. The germline V gene has CDR1 MNHEY and CDR2 SVGEGT. This CDR3 is built from 17 residues. CDR3 amino acids: CASSYAGGPSGANVLTF. The CDR3 DNA reads TGTGCCAGCAGTTACGCAGGGGGGCCCTCTGGGGCCAACGTCCTGACTTTC.

The rearrangement links TRBV7-8 to TRBJ2-5; D is perhaps TRBD1 or TRBD2 (6 bases each). Trimming took 1 base from V and 5 from J, leaving 14 bases between them. The germline V gene encodes CDR1 SGHVS and CDR2 FQNEAQ. This CDR3 has 15 residues. The CDR3, as DNA: TGTGCCAGCAGCTTAGGACAGGAGGGGTGGGAGACCCAGTACTTC. Protein product: CASSLGQEGWETQYF.

The chain is built from TRBV30 and TRBJ1-5, with TRBD1 matching 10 bases. CDR3 length equals 14 residues. Per the germline V gene, CDR1 is GTSNPN and CDR2 is SVGIG (reference sequence). Trimming at V came to 4 bases and at J to 6 bases, leaving 6 bases not matched to a gene. The CDR3 nucleotides are TGTGCCTGGAAGCGACAGGGGGCAGGTCAGCCCCAGCATTTT. As protein: CAWKRQGAGQPQHF.

V gene TRBV6-1 combines with J gene TRBJ1-1; maybe TRBD1 (6 bases). Deletions cut 8 bases from V and 0 bases from J, with 19 bases between. Germline loops: CDR1 MNHNS, CDR2 SASEGT. This CDR3 has 16 amino acids. As DNA, the CDR3 is TGTGCCAGCGGTGGAACAGGGACCCGAATGAACACTGAAGCTTTCTTT. Amino acid sequence: CASGGTGTRMNTEAFF.

The chain joins TRBV9 to TRBJ2-1; TRBD1 matches at 7 bases. CDR3 length equals 15 residues. The J segment lost 1 base and the V segment lost 0 bases, leaving 1 base of the junction unmatched. Germline values: CDR1 SGDLS, CDR2 YYNGEE. The CDR3 DNA sequence: TGTGCCAGCAGCGTAGAGGGACAGTCCTACAATGAGCAGTTCTTC. It encodes CASSVEGQSYNEQFF.

The CDR3 region is CASSLDGYTF. DNA of the CDR3: TGTGCCAGCAGCTTAGATGGCTACACCTTC. The rearrangement uses TRBV7-9 and TRBJ1-2; D ambiguous. This CDR3 spans 10 amino acids. Trimming stripped 1 base from V and 6 bases from J, with 0 bases between. Germline V lookup: CDR1 SEHNR, CDR2 FQNEAQ (reference sequence).

The CDR3 protein is CASSERGIYGYTF. The CDR3 DNA reads TGCGCCAGCAGTGAAAGGGGCATCTATGGCTACACCTTC. This rearrangement joins TRBV10-2 to TRBJ1-2; possibly TRBD1 for D (5 bases). The germline V and J ends were trimmed by 3 bases and 4 bases, with 9 bases remaining between them. Germline CDR1 and CDR2: WSHSY and SAAADI. This CDR3 is 13 amino acids long.

This clone was seen once. The chain employs TRBV6-1 and TRBJ1-5; 7 nucleotides match TRBD1. V lost 2 bases, J lost 7 bases, and 5 bases stayed unmatched. CDR1 is MNHNS and CDR2 is SASEGT in the germline V gene. The CDR3 sequence is 14 residues long. The DNA for the CDR3 is TGTGCCAGCAGTGAATCCACAGGGGTCCAGCCCCAGCATTTT. Translation: CASSESTGVQPQHF.

This clone was counted a single time. The rearrangement links TRBV7-9 to TRBJ1-1; D might be TRBD1 (6 bases). The CDR3 extends over 12 amino acids. Germline V gene lookup returns CDR1 SEHNR and CDR2 FQNEAQ (reference sequence). The V end lost 6 bases, the J end lost 5 bases, and 10 bases lay between the germline ends. Here the CDR3 reads CASRDTGTEAFF. The CDR3 nucleotides are TGTGCCAGCAGGGACACAGGGACTGAAGCTTTCTTT.

This rearrangement joins TRBV20-1 to TRBJ2-1; D uncertain. V gave up 3 bases and J gave up 8 bases, with 8 bases separating them. Germline CDR1 and CDR2: DFQATT and SNEGSKA (reference sequence). This CDR3 region has 11 residues. The DNA of the CDR3 is TGCAGTGCTAGTCGCGCGCATGAGCAGTTCTTC. This sequence encodes CSASRAHEQFF.

This clone was seen a single time. The chain employs TRBV18 and TRBJ1-3; D is unclear. The CDR3 spans 15 residues. Germline-derived CDR1 and CDR2 are KGHSH and LQKENI. The ends were cut back, 3 bases at V and 3 bases at J, with 12 bases in the middle. CDR3 nucleotides: TGTGCCAGCTCACCGGCTGGCCTCGGTGGAAACACCATATATTTT. It specifies CASSPAGLGGNTIYF.

J is TRBJ1-6 and V is TRBV3-1 (or the pseudogene TRBV3-2); TRBD1 agrees at 9 bases. V lost 3 bases and J lost 0; bases outside the gene matches: 3. Germline V gives CDR1 LGHDT, CDR2 YNNKEL (reference sequence). The CDR3 extends over 17 amino acids. The CDR3 reads CASSHGQGSSYNSPLHF. The CDR3 DNA is TGTGCCAGCAGCCACGGACAGGGGAGCTCCTATAATTCACCCCTCCACTTT.

The chain joins TRBV3-1 (or the pseudogene TRBV3-2) to TRBJ2-5; 7 bases agree with TRBD2. The CDR3 spans 13 residues. V shed 6 bases and J 3 bases; nucleotides not matched to a gene: 4. In germline, CDR1 is LGHDT, CDR2 YNNKEL (reference sequence). CDR3 region: CASRPSGEETQYF. The DNA of the CDR3 is TGTGCCAGCAGACCTAGCGGAGAAGAGACCCAGTACTTC.

The chain combines TRBV18 with TRBJ1-2, with 10 bases that match TRBD1. V lost 4 bases to trimming and J lost 6 bases; unmatched junction nucleotides: 8. This CDR3 spans 15 amino acids. Germline CDR1 and CDR2: KGHSH and LQKENI. This CDR3 is CASSQTGQGWNGYTF. CDR3 sequence (DNA): TGTGCCAGCTCACAGACGGGACAGGGGTGGAATGGCTACACCTTC.

Points on this clone: The sample holds other DNA sequences that translate to the same CDR3. This chain links TRBV27 with TRBJ1-6; D gene uncertain. V was pared by 2 bases and J by 7 bases, with 9 bases between. Germline loops: CDR1 MNHEY, CDR2 SMNVEV (reference sequence). The CDR3 is 14 residues long. This CDR3 is CASSLGSLNSPLHF. DNA for the CDR3: TGTGCCAGCAGTTTAGGCAGCCTAAATTCACCCCTCCACTTT.

The V call is TRBV7-2, the J call TRBJ2-2; TRBD2 aligns across 8 bases. V gave up 5 bases and J gave up 3 bases; unmatched junction bases: 11. The CDR3 extends over 17 amino acids. Germline V gives CDR1 SGHTA, CDR2 FQGNSA. The CDR3 DNA is TGTGCCAGCAGCCACTTAGTTTGGCGGGAGGACACCGGGGAGCTGTTTTTT. It specifies CASSHLVWREDTGELFF.

The chain is built from TRBV10-2 and TRBJ1-5; D gene unclear. The CDR3 is 16 residues long. Germline CDR1 and CDR2: WSHSY and SAAADI. V was shortened by 2 bases and J by 5 bases, with 16 bases between the two germline ends. The CDR3 loop is CASSEGIWAADQPQHF. The CDR3 DNA sequence: TGCGCCAGCAGTGAGGGCATTTGGGCAGCAGATCAGCCCCAGCATTTT.

The gene calls are TRBV7-9 and TRBJ2-1; D may be TRBD1 or TRBD2 (5 bases each). The CDR3 extends over 16 amino acids. Germline V lookup: CDR1 SEHNR, CDR2 FQNEAQ (reference sequence). Trimming removed 5 bases at V and 2 bases at J, with 16 bases between. The CDR3 coding sequence is TGTGCCAGCAGCGAGAGGCCCGGGACCACCTACAATGAGCAGTTCTTC. Its translation is CASSERPGTTYNEQFF.

The chain uses TRBV7-8 and TRBJ1-2; D may be TRBD1 (6 bases). This CDR3 comprises 16 residues. V was pared by 1 base and J by 4 bases, with 16 bases between. Per the germline V gene, CDR1 is SGHVS and CDR2 is FQNEAQ. CDR3 loop: CASSLVAGASSYGYTF. CDR3 bases: TGTGCCAGCAGCTTAGTGGCAGGGGCCTCTAGCTATGGCTACACCTTC.

The rearrangement joins TRBV28 to TRBJ2-1; 12 bases are shared with TRBD2. The CDR3 sequence is 15 residues long. The germline gives CDR1 MDHEN, CDR2 SYDVKM. V lost 5 bases to trimming and J lost 6 bases; unmatched junction nucleotides: 5. CDR3 DNA: TGTGCCAGCAGTACCCTAGCGGGAGGGATCAATGAGCAGTTCTTC. This translates into CASSTLAGGINEQFF.

J is TRBJ2-1 and V is TRBV10-3, with no clear D. Trimming removed 6 bases from V and 2 bases from J, with 8 bases in between. The CDR3 is 13 residues long. Germline V CDR1 and CDR2: ENHRY, SYGVKD. The CDR3 protein is CAIRQWPYNEQFF. In nucleotides, the CDR3 is TGTGCCATCAGACAGTGGCCCTACAATGAGCAGTTCTTC.

The chain joins TRBV15 to TRBJ2-1; no definite D call. CDR3 size: 13 residues. V was trimmed by 0 bases and J by 7 bases, leaving 7 bases between them. The germline V gene has CDR1 LNHNV and CDR2 YYDKDF (reference sequence). Written as DNA, the CDR3 is TGTGCCACCAGCAGAGATTGGGTAAATGAGCAGTTCTTC. Amino acid sequence: CATSRDWVNEQFF. Drawing the rest from reference TRBV15 and TRBJ2-1, the complete variable domain is DAMVIQNPRYQVTQFGKPVTLSCSQTLNHNVMYWYQQKSSQAPKLLFHYYDKDFNNEADTPDNFQSRRPNTSFCFLDIRSPGLGDTAMYLCATSRDWVNEQFFGPGTRLTVL.

The chain couples TRBV19 to TRBJ1-1, with D perhaps matching TRBD1 (6 bases). In germline, CDR1 is LNHDA, CDR2 SQIVND (reference sequence). The CDR3 consists of 14 residues. V was cut by 4 bases and J by 4 bases, with 13 bases left in between. The chain's CDR3 is CASSTGQISTEAFF. DNA for the CDR3: TGTGCCAGTAGTACTGGACAGATCAGCACTGAAGCTTTCTTT. The complete variable domain, with remaining parts taken from reference TRBV19 and TRBJ1-1, reads DGGITQSPKYLFRKEGQNVTLSCEQNLNHDAMYWYRQDPGQGLRLIYYSQIVNDFQKGDIAEGYSVSREKKESFPLTVTSAQKNPTAFYLCASSTGQISTEAFFGQGTRLTVV.

This rearrangement joins TRBV12-3 or TRBV12-4 to TRBJ1-1; 9 bases align to TRBD1. This CDR3 contains 13 residues. V shed 4 bases and J 8 bases; nucleotides not matched to a gene: 5. CDR3 DNA: TGTGCCAGCAGTTGGGACAGGGAAACCGAAGCTTTCTTT. Protein: CASSWDRETEAFF.

V is TRBV7-3 and J is TRBJ2-5; D is unresolved. Trimming shortened V by 1 base and J by 3 bases, and 6 bases separated the two germline ends. The germline CDR1 and CDR2 sequences are SGHTA and FQGTGA. This CDR3 is built from 13 residues. CDR3 DNA sequence: TGTGCCAGCAGCTTAATTCGGGAAGAGACCCAGTACTTC. It specifies CASSLIREETQYF.